Presented here are 9 T cell receptor beta chains from one specimen sequenced in a study of T cell responses to AZD1222 COVID-19 vaccine. Data came from immunoSEQ multiplex PCR; TCRdb stores just in-frame clones and leaves some out. In the table there are approximately 120,000 clones, approximately 88% of which are singletons. Sequenced material: peripheral blood, taken 28 days after the second AZD1222 dose. All receptors come from an adult who received the AZD1222 COVID-19 vaccine.

This sequence joins TRBV3-1 (or the pseudogene TRBV3-2) and TRBJ2-7; possibly TRBD1 for D (5 bases). Germline lookup yields CDR1 LGHDT and CDR2 YNNKEL (reference sequence). The CDR3 runs to 15 residues. V lost 1 base to trimming and J lost 3 bases, with 13 bases between them. The CDR3, as DNA: TGTGCCAGCAGCCAAGGGACGGACACGGGCTACGAGCAGTACTTC. Residues: CASSQGTDTGYEQYF.

The rearrangement joins TRBV7-9 to TRBJ2-5; D is perhaps TRBD2 (6 bases). The CDR3 has 13 amino acids. The germline V gene encodes CDR1 SEHNR and CDR2 FQNEAQ (reference sequence). The V end was cut by 5 bases, the J end by 1 base, with 8 bases between. The CDR3 sequence is CASSRDFQETQYF. The CDR3 DNA follows: TGTGCCAGCAGCCGGGACTTCCAAGAGACCCAGTACTTC.

V and J are TRBV27 and TRBJ2-2; 7 bases map to TRBD1. Germline trimming cut 5 bases from V and 4 bases from J; bases unmatched to any gene: 7. The CDR3 sequence is 15 residues long. The V gene's germline CDR1 is MNHEY and CDR2 SMNVEV (reference sequence). DNA for the CDR3: TGTGCCAGCAGTCTTACGACAGGGCTCACCGGGGAGCTGTTTTTT. Its translation: CASSLTTGLTGELFF.

J is TRBJ2-7 and V is TRBV10-3; tentatively, D is TRBD1 (5 bases). With 4 bases removed from V and 5 bases from J, the gap between germline ends came to 12 bases. Germline V lookup: CDR1 ENHRY, CDR2 SYGVKD. The CDR3 has 13 amino acids. The DNA of the CDR3 is TGTGCCATCAGTGGGCAGGGTGTCAACGAGCAGTACTTC. Translated, it gives CAISGQGVNEQYF.

This rearrangement joins TRBV6-5 to TRBJ2-1, with D maybe TRBD1 (5 bases). Per the germline V gene, CDR1 is MNHEY and CDR2 is SVGAGI. The CDR3 consists of 13 residues. V dropped 1 base and J dropped 10 bases, with 11 bases sitting between them. The CDR3 region is CASSYYAGKEQFF. DNA for the CDR3: TGTGCCAGCAGTTACTACGCAGGGAAGGAGCAGTTCTTC.

The rearrangement joins TRBV27 to TRBJ2-1; TRBD2 aligns across 10 bases. The CDR3 runs 16 residues. V gave up 8 bases and J gave up 10 bases; unmatched junction bases: 17. In germline, CDR1 is MNHEY, CDR2 SMNVEV (reference sequence). CDR3 DNA: TGTGCCAGCTGGAATAGCGGGGGGCACGGGGGGTCCGAGCAGTTCTTC. As protein: CASWNSGGHGGSEQFF.

The gene calls are TRBV5-5 and TRBJ2-3; D may be TRBD2 (6 bases). The CDR3 totals 14 residues. V lost 4 bases to trimming and J lost 1 base, with 10 bases between them. CDR1 and CDR2 (germline): SGHKS, YYEKEE (reference sequence). CDR3 DNA sequence: TGTGCCAGCAGCCCCGGGGGAGGCACAGATACGCAGTATTTT. Its protein product is CASSPGGGTDTQYF.

The chain links TRBV19 to TRBJ1-6; D gene uncertain. Per the germline V gene, CDR1 is LNHDA and CDR2 is SQIVND (reference sequence). Trimming took off 1 base at V and 0 bases at J, with 10 bases between the two ends. The CDR3 is 17 residues long. The CDR3 region has the DNA TGTGCCAGTAGTATAGGCGGACCGAGCTCCTATAATTCACCCCTCCACTTT. It translates to CASSIGGPSSYNSPLHF.

This chain uses TRBV7-9 with TRBJ2-1; D possibly matches TRBD1 or TRBD2 (7 bases each). The germline CDR1 and CDR2 sequences are SEHNR and FQNEAQ (reference sequence). The CDR3 spans 12 residues. Trimming took 5 bases from V and 10 from J, leaving 12 bases between them. CDR3 bases: TGTGCCAGCAGCACAGCGGGACAGGAGCAGTTCTTC. Translation: CASSTAGQEQFF.